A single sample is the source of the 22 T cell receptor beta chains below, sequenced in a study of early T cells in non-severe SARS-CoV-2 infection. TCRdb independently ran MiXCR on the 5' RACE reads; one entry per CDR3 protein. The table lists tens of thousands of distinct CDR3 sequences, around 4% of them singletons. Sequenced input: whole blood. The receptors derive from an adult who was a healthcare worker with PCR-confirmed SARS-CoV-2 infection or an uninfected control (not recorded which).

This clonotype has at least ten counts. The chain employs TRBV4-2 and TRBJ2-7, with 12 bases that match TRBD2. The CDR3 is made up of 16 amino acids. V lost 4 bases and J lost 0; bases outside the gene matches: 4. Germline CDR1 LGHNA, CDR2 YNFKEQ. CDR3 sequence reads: CASSPSTSGSSYEQYF. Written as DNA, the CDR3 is TGTGCCAGCAGCCCATCGACTAGCGGGAGCTCCTACGAGCAGTACTTC.

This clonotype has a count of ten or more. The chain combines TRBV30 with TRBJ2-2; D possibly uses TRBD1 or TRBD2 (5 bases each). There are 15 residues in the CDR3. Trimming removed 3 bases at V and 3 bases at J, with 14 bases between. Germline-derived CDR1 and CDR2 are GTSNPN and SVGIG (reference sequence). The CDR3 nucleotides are TGTGCCTGGAGAACGGGGCTCAAATACACCGGGGAGCTGTTTTTT. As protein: CAWRTGLKYTGELFF. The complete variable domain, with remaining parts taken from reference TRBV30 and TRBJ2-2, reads SQTIHQWPATLVQPVGSPLSLECTVEGTSNPNLYWYRQAAGRGLQLLFYSVGIGQISSEVPQNLSASRPQDRQFILSSKKLLLSDSGFYLCAWRTGLKYTGELFFGEGSRLTVL.

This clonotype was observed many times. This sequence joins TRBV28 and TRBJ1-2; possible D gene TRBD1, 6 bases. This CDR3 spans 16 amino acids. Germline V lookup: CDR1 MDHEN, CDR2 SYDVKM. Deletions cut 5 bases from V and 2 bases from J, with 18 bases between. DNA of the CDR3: TGTGCCAGCAGTAAAAGGCACAGGGCTCTGAACTATGGCTACACCTTC. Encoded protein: CASSKRHRALNYGYTF.

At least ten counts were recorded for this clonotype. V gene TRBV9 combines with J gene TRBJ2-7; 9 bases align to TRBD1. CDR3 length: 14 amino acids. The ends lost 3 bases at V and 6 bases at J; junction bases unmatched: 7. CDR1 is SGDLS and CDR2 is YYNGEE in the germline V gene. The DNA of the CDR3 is TGTGCCAGCAGCGCCCGGGACAGGGCCGGCGAGCAGTACTTC. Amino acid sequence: CASSARDRAGEQYF. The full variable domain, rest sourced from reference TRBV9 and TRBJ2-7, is DSGVTQTPKHLITATGQRVTLRCSPRSGDLSVYWYQQSLDQGLQFLIQYYNGEERAKGNILERFSAQQFPDLHSELNLSSLELGDSALYFCASSARDRAGEQYFGPGTRLTVT.

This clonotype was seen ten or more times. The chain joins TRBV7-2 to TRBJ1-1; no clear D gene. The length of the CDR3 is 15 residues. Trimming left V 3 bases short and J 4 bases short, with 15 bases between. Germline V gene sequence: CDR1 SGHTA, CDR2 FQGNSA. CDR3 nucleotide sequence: TGTGCCAGCAGCTTTGTTGGGAGGGTTGGCACTGAAGCTTTCTTT. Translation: CASSFVGRVGTEAFF.

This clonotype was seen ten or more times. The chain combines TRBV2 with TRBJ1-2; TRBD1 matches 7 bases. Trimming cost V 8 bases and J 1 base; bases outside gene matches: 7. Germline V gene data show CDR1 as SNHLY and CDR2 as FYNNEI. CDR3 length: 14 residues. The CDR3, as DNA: TGTGCCAGCGAGCGGGACAGCCTTAACTATGGCTACACCTTC. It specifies CASERDSLNYGYTF.

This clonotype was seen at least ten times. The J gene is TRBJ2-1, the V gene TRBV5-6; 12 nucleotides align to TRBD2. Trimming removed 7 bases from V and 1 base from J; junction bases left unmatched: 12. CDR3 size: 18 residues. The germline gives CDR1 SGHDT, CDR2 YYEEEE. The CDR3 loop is CASAALLAGGQSYNEQFF. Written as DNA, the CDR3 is TGTGCCAGCGCAGCCCTTCTAGCGGGAGGGCAATCCTACAATGAGCAGTTCTTC.

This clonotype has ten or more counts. The CDR3 DNA reads TGTGCCAGCATGGGGGGCCGAGACACAGATACGCAGTATTTT. It codes for CASMGGRDTDTQYF. The gene calls are TRBV27 and TRBJ2-3; D might be TRBD1 or TRBD2, each matching 6 bases. CDR1 and CDR2 (germline): MNHEY, SMNVEV (reference sequence). The CDR3 covers 14 residues. V shed 7 bases and J shed 2 bases, with 13 bases lying between them.

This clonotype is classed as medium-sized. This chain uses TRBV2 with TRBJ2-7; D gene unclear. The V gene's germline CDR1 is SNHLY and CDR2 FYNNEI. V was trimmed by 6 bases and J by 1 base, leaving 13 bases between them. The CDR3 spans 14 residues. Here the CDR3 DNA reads TGTGCCAGCAGCGACCATTACAGTTCCTACGAGCAGTACTTC. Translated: CASSDHYSSYEQYF.

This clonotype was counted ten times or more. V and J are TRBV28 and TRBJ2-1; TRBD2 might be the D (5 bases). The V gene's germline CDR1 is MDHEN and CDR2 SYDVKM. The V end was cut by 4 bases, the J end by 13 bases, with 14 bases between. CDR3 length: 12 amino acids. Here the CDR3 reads CASSYTSVGQFF. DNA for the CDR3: TGTGCCAGCAGTTATACTAGTGTCGGCCAGTTCTTC.

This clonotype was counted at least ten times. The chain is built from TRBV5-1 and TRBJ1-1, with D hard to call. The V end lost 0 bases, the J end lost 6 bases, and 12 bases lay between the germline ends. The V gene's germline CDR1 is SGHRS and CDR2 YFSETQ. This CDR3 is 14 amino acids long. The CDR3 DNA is TGCGCCAGCAGCTTGGACAGCCCGGGCCCTGAAGCTTTCTTT. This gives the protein CASSLDSPGPEAFF. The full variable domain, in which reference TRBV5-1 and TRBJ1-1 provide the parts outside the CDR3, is KAGVTQTPRYLIKTRGQQVTLSCSPISGHRSVSWYQQTPGQGLQFLFEYFSETQRNKGNFPGRFSGRQFSNSRSEMNVSTLELGDSALYLCASSLDSPGPEAFFGQGTRLTVV.

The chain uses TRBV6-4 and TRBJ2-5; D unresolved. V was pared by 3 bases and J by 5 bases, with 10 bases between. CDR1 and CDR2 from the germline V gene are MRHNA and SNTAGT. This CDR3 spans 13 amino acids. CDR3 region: CASSETPWETQYF. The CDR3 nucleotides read TGTGCCAGCAGTGAGACTCCGTGGGAGACCCAGTACTTC.

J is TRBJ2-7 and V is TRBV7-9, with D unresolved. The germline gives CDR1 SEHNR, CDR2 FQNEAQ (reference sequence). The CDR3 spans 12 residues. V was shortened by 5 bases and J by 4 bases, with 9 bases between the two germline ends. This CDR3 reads CASSPSQYEQYF. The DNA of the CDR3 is TGTGCCAGCAGCCCATCCCAGTACGAGCAGTACTTC.

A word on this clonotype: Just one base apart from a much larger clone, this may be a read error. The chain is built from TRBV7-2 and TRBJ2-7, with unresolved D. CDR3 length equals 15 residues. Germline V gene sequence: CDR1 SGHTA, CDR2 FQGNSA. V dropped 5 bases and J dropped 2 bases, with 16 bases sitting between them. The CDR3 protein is CASSARSATPYEQYF. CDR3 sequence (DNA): TGTGCCAGCAGCGCCAGGAGTGCCACTCCCTACGAGCAGTACTTC.

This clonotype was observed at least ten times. The CDR3, as DNA: TGCAGTGCTAAGACTAGCGGGAGGGCCTCTGGTGAGCAGTTCTTC. The encoded protein is CSAKTSGRASGEQFF. The V and J genes are TRBV20-1 and TRBJ2-1; 14 bases match TRBD2. V lost 4 bases, J lost 9 bases, and 8 bases stayed unmatched. This CDR3 spans 15 amino acids. Germline assignment: CDR1 DFQATT and CDR2 SNEGSKA (reference sequence).

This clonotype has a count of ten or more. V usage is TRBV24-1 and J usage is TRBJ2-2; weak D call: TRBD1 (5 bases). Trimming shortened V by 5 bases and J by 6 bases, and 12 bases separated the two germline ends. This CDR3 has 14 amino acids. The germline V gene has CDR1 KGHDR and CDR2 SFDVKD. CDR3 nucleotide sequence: TGTGCCACCAGTGCCGGCAGGGTCTCCGGGGAGCTGTTTTTT. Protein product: CATSAGRVSGELFF.

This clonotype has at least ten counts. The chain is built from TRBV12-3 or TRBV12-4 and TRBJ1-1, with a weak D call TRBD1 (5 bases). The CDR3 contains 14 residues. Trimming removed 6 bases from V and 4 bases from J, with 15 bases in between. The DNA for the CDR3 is TGTGCCAGCAGGTATTTCAGGGAAGCCACTGAAGCTTTCTTT. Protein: CASRYFREATEAFF.

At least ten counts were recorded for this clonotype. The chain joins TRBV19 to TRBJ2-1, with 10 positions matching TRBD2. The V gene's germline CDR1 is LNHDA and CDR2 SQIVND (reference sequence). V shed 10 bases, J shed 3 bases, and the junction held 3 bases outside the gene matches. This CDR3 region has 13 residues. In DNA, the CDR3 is TGTGCCACAACTAGCGGGAACTACAATGAGCAGTTCTTC. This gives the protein CATTSGNYNEQFF.

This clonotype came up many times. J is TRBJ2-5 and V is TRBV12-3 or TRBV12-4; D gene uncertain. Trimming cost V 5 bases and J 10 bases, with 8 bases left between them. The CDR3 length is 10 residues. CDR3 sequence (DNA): TGTGCCAGCAGTGGGCCCTTCCAGTACTTC. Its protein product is CASSGPFQYF.

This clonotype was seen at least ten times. CDR3 nucleotide sequence: TGCAGTGCTCGCCCGGGACAGGGATTGAATACGCAGTATTTT. Residues: CSARPGQGLNTQYF. This chain links TRBV20-1 with TRBJ2-3, with 9 bases fitting TRBD1. The germline gives CDR1 DFQATT, CDR2 SNEGSKA (reference sequence). V was clipped by 5 bases and J by 7 bases; unmatched bases: 10. CDR3 length equals 14 residues.

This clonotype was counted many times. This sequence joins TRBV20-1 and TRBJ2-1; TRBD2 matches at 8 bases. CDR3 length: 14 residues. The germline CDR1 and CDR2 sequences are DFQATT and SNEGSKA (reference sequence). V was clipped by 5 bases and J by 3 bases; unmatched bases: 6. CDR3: CSAPGLGIYNEQFF. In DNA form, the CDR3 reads TGCAGTGCTCCGGGACTAGGGATCTACAATGAGCAGTTCTTC.

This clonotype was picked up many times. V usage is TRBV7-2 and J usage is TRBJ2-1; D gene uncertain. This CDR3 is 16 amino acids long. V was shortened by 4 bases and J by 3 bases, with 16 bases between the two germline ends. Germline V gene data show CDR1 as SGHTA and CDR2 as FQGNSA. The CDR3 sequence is CASSSDGFFIYNEQFF. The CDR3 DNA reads TGTGCCAGCAGCTCAGACGGCTTCTTCATCTACAATGAGCAGTTCTTC.